This T cell receptor beta chain was profiled in a study of vaccination effects on CD4 cells after COVID-19. Note on this clone: The antigen is undetermined.

J was trimmed by 0 bases and V by 6 bases; bases with no gene match: 5. The CDR3 spans 14 residues. Germline V CDR1 and CDR2: MDHEN, SYDVKM. ViraFEST used viral peptide pools to expand antigen-specific CD4+ T cells before sequencing. Culture lasted approximately 10 days before CD4+ T cell isolation. Prior SARS-CoV-2 infection was absent in the vaccine recipients, as shown by negative nucleocapsid antibodies. Generated by immunoSEQ multiplex PCR, the TCRdb table keeps only in-frame clones and is missing some. The profile covers some 60,000 clones, with around 69% appearing a single time and roughly 2.8% taken by the ten largest.

The J gene is TRBJ2-7, the V gene TRBV28, with 7 bases aligning to TRBD1. This TCR derives from a human donor who received a COVID-19 vaccine. The material sequenced was CD4+ T cells from PBMCs cultured with HCoV-NL63 spike peptides, taken before COVID-19 vaccination. The CDR3 protein is CASRRQGSSYEQYV. CDR3 bases: TGTGCCAGCAGGAGACAGGGTAGCTCCTACGAGCAGTACGTC.